Below are 3 T cell receptor beta chains sequenced from a single sample in a study of spatial heterogeneity in lung cancer. TCRdb fed the 5' RACE reads into MiXCR, producing one record per CDR3 protein. The profile covers about 45,000 distinct CDR3 sequences, with about an eighth appearing a single time and 40% to 50% taken by the ten largest. Noted time point: sample taken at primary tumor resection. The authors sequenced whole RNA from tumor, nontumor lung or frozen PBMC without sorting. Sequences were derived from PBMCs, sampled at surgery. The receptors here all came from a female donor with early-stage non-small cell lung cancer.

The chain recombines TRBV27 with TRBJ2-3; D perhaps matches TRBD1 (6 bases). This CDR3 comprises 14 residues. Trimming took 7 bases from V and 2 from J, leaving 13 bases between them. The germline gives CDR1 MNHEY, CDR2 SMNVEV (reference sequence). CDR3 sequence reads: CASKAQGYTDTQYF. The CDR3 region has the DNA TGTGCCAGCAAGGCTCAGGGGTACACAGATACGCAGTATTTT.

The table lists this clonotype with a few counts. The V gene is TRBV5-6, the J gene TRBJ2-1; D gene ambiguous. The germline gives CDR1 SGHDT, CDR2 YYEEEE. The CDR3 runs 14 residues. Trimming took off 0 bases at V and 5 bases at J, with 9 bases between the two ends. CDR3 bases: TGTGCCAGCAGCTTGGGGAATATGGACAATGAGCAGTTCTTC. It codes for CASSLGNMDNEQFF.

This clonotype appeared a few times. The chain couples TRBV5-1 to TRBJ2-1; 11 bases line up with TRBD2. J was trimmed by 4 bases and V by 2 bases; bases with no gene match: 11. This CDR3 contains 18 residues. The germline CDR1 and CDR2 sequences are SGHRS and YFSETQ. The CDR3 spells CASSLGTTSGGMYNEQFF. The CDR3 DNA sequence: TGCGCCAGCAGCTTAGGGACTACTAGCGGGGGTATGTACAATGAGCAGTTCTTC. Drawing the rest from reference TRBV5-1 and TRBJ2-1, the complete variable domain is KAGVTQTPRYLIKTRGQQVTLSCSPISGHRSVSWYQQTPGQGLQFLFEYFSETQRNKGNFPGRFSGRQFSNSRSEMNVSTLELGDSALYLCASSLGTTSGGMYNEQFFGPGTRLTVL.